Sequencing of this T cell receptor (beta chain) was carried out in a study of cytomegalovirus exposure and HLA in healthy donors. Primers included in the PCR were 60 Vbeta and 13 Jbeta primers. Clones were sequenced by immunoSEQ multiplex PCR, and TCRdb holds only the in-frame ones, with some missing. The data hold 110,000 to 150,000 clones, with approximately 70% observed a single time. A word on this clone: Antigen unknown.

Notes on the study in general: The authors reported that TCR beta sequences could predict HLA-A and HLA-B alleles. These predictions were accurate for most subjects in the first cohort. A previous analysis found most TCR beta V segments productive roughly 90% or roughly 30% of the time.

The sample comprised PBMCs. The clonotype originates from a woman aged 25 to 39 in good health and CMV-seronegative.

CDR3 bases: TGTGCCAGCTCACCACTGACAGGGGTCTCAAATTCACCCCTCCACTTT. Translation: CASSPLTGVSNSPLHF. J is TRBJ1-6 and V is TRBV18, with 8 bases fitting TRBD1. The length of the CDR3 is 16 residues. The trim removed 1 base at V and 7 bases at J, leaving 6 bases unmatched. Germline V gives CDR1 KGHSH, CDR2 LQKENI.